One and the same sample provided the 21 T cell receptor beta chains below, sequenced in a study of OX40 agonist ivuxolimab in advanced cancers. Generated by immunoSEQ multiplex PCR, the TCRdb table keeps only in-frame clones and is missing some. Here the sample spans approximately 100,000 clones, about nine tenths being singletons. The material sequenced was CD4+ or CD8+ T cells sorted from blood, taken in a trial of the OX40 agonist ivuxolimab. These receptors all stem from an adult with an advanced solid tumor such as melanoma, head and neck, liver or kidney cancer.

This sequence joins TRBV7-9 and TRBJ2-7; D remains unclear. Germline CDR1 SEHNR, CDR2 FQNEAQ (reference sequence). Trimming shortened V by 5 bases and J by 0 bases, and 5 bases separated the two germline ends. The CDR3 has 12 residues. This CDR3 is CASSQSSYEQYF. The DNA of the CDR3 is TGTGCCAGCAGCCAGAGCTCCTACGAGCAGTACTTC.

This clone was recorded only once. This sequence joins TRBV11-2 and TRBJ1-3; D remains unclear. In germline, CDR1 is SGHAT, CDR2 FQNNGV. Trimming took 2 bases from V and 7 from J, leaving 0 bases between them. This CDR3 spans 10 amino acids. CDR3 sequence: CASSLNTIYF. CDR3 coding DNA: TGTGCCAGCAGCTTAAACACCATATATTTT.

The CDR3 region has the DNA TGTGCCAGCAGCTGGACCGGGAGTAGAACCGGGGAGCTGTTTTTT. Amino acids: CASSWTGSRTGELFF. This chain links TRBV7-3 with TRBJ2-2; tentatively, D is TRBD2 (6 bases). Between the trimmed V and J ends, which lost 4 bases and 5 bases, there was a span of 14 bases. CDR1 and CDR2 from the germline V gene are SGHTA and FQGTGA. This CDR3 is 15 amino acids long.

The chain recombines TRBV11-2 with TRBJ1-5; D unclear. Per the germline V gene, CDR1 is SGHAT and CDR2 is FQNNGV. CDR3 length: 15 amino acids. The V end was cut by 1 base, the J end by 1 base, with 8 bases between. The CDR3 DNA follows: TGTGCCAGCAGCTTAGGTGTGGTGAGCAATCAGCCCCAGCATTTT. This translates into CASSLGVVSNQPQHF.

This chain links TRBV7-9 with TRBJ2-3; TRBD2 matches 11 bases. CDR1 is SEHNR, CDR2 FQNEAQ, per germline (reference sequence). The V segment lost 5 bases and the J segment 3 bases; nucleotides outside the gene matches: 10. The CDR3 covers 17 residues. CDR3 nucleotide sequence: TGTGCCAGCAGCCGGGGCGGGACTAGCGGAGGGACAGATACGCAGTATTTT. As protein: CASSRGGTSGGTDTQYF.

The chain uses TRBV19 and TRBJ2-3, with D tentatively TRBD1 (6 bases). The ends were cut back, 4 bases at V and 1 base at J, with 12 bases in the middle. The germline V gene encodes CDR1 LNHDA and CDR2 SQIVND (reference sequence). The CDR3 length is 15 residues. The CDR3 DNA follows: TGTGCCAGTAGTACCCGACAGGTAGGCACAGATACGCAGTATTTT. This gives the protein CASSTRQVGTDTQYF.

The chain employs TRBV18 and TRBJ2-5, with D possibly TRBD1 on 6 matching bases. Trimming pared 3 bases from V and 0 bases from J, leaving 11 bases between. The CDR3 has 15 amino acids. Germline loops: CDR1 KGHSH, CDR2 LQKENI. CDR3 sequence: CASSPRGQNQETQYF. The CDR3 DNA sequence: TGTGCCAGCTCACCCCGCGGACAGAACCAAGAGACCCAGTACTTC.

The V gene is TRBV7-2, the J gene TRBJ2-2; TRBD2 aligns across 9 bases. The CDR3 loop spans 15 amino acids. Germline trimming cut 5 bases from V and 5 bases from J; bases unmatched to any gene: 6. Germline V lookup: CDR1 SGHTA, CDR2 FQGNSA. In nucleotides, the CDR3 is TGTGCCAGCAGCGCGTTAGCGGGAGAGACCGGGGAGCTGTTTTTT. Its protein is CASSALAGETGELFF.

The chain is built from TRBV11-1 and TRBJ2-7, with D perhaps assigned TRBD1 or TRBD2 (5 bases each). Trimming shortened V by 5 bases and J by 3 bases, and 14 bases separated the two germline ends. Germline values: CDR1 SGHAT, CDR2 FQDESV (reference sequence). The CDR3 contains 14 residues. CDR3 sequence reads: CASSHPGDGYEQYF. CDR3 DNA: TGTGCCAGCAGCCATCCCGGGGACGGCTACGAGCAGTACTTC.

J is TRBJ2-7 and V is TRBV19, with D perhaps being TRBD1 or TRBD2 (7 bases each). CDR3 length equals 14 residues. Trimming shortened V by 3 bases and J by 5 bases, and 14 bases separated the two germline ends. Germline assignment: CDR1 LNHDA and CDR2 SQIVND (reference sequence). The CDR3, as DNA: TGTGCCAGTAGTATTCAGGGGGGGTCGGACGAGCAGTACTTC. Residues: CASSIQGGSDEQYF.

The gene calls are TRBV18 and TRBJ2-5, with TRBD1 identical over 7 bases. Germline assignment: CDR1 KGHSH and CDR2 LQKENI. V shed 3 bases, J shed 2 bases, and the junction held 0 bases outside the gene matches. This CDR3 comprises 13 residues. For the CDR3, the DNA is TGTGCCAGCTCACCGGGACAGCAAGAGACCCAGTACTTC. Translating gives CASSPGQQETQYF.

J is TRBJ2-7 and V is TRBV5-1, with no clear D. This CDR3 is built from 11 residues. V dropped 5 bases and J dropped 4 bases, with 7 bases sitting between them. Germline V gives CDR1 SGHRS, CDR2 YFSETQ. CDR3 amino acids: CASRNGYEQYF. CDR3 in DNA: TGCGCCAGCAGAAATGGGTACGAGCAGTACTTC.

V gene TRBV5-4 combines with J gene TRBJ2-7; 7 bases agree with TRBD2. The CDR3 covers 14 residues. CDR1 and CDR2 (germline): SGHNT, YYREEE (reference sequence). The J segment lost 6 bases and the V segment lost 1 base, leaving 7 bases of the junction unmatched. CDR3 nucleotides: TGTGCCAGCAGCTTGAGTGGCGGGAGCGGCGAGCAGTACTTC. Amino acid sequence: CASSLSGGSGEQYF.

The CDR3 DNA is TGTGCCAGTAGTGGCGGGGCCAAAAACATTCAGTACTTC. Translated, it gives CASSGGAKNIQYF. The chain is built from TRBV19 and TRBJ2-4; possibly TRBD2 for D (5 bases). This CDR3 is 13 amino acids long. Germline CDR1 LNHDA, CDR2 SQIVND (reference sequence). V dropped 5 bases and J dropped 1 base, with 6 bases sitting between them.

V is TRBV6-1 and J is TRBJ1-1; tentative D call: TRBD1 (5 bases). The CDR3 contains 13 residues. With 2 bases removed from V and 4 bases from J, the gap between germline ends came to 8 bases. Germline V lookup: CDR1 MNHNS, CDR2 SASEGT. The CDR3 bases are TGTGCCAGCAGTGAACAGGGAAGCACTGAAGCTTTCTTT. The encoded protein is CASSEQGSTEAFF.

This chain uses TRBV18 with TRBJ2-7, with 8 nucleotides matching TRBD2. CDR1 and CDR2 (germline): KGHSH, LQKENI. The J segment lost 2 bases and the V segment lost 3 bases, leaving 9 bases of the junction unmatched. The CDR3 spans 16 residues. The CDR3 here is CASSPYGRARPYEQYF. CDR3 DNA: TGTGCCAGCTCACCCTACGGGAGGGCCCGCCCCTACGAGCAGTACTTC.

The chain links TRBV7-2 to TRBJ2-7, with a possible D match to TRBD1 (5 bases). V was trimmed by 4 bases and J by 0 bases, leaving 10 bases between them. The CDR3 runs 14 residues. The germline gives CDR1 SGHTA, CDR2 FQGNSA. The CDR3 reads CASSWGGISYEQYF. The CDR3 nucleotides read TGTGCCAGCAGCTGGGGCGGTATCTCCTACGAGCAGTACTTC.

J is TRBJ2-2 and V is TRBV19; TRBD2 matches 7 bases. V lost 2 bases to trimming and J lost 0 bases; unmatched junction nucleotides: 6. Germline assignment: CDR1 LNHDA and CDR2 SQIVND (reference sequence). This CDR3 comprises 17 residues. The CDR3 DNA reads TGTGCCAGTAGTATACGGCTAGCGGTACCGAACACCGGGGAGCTGTTTTTT. Residues: CASSIRLAVPNTGELFF.

This clone turned up a few times. This chain uses TRBV7-9 with TRBJ1-3; D remains unclear. Germline loops: CDR1 SEHNR, CDR2 FQNEAQ (reference sequence). Trimming took off 3 bases at V and 4 bases at J, with 10 bases between the two ends. The CDR3 is 14 residues long. CDR3 sequence reads: CASSFSFEGNTIYF. The CDR3 bases are TGTGCCAGCAGCTTCTCTTTCGAGGGAAACACCATATATTTT. The full variable domain, with the rest looked up from reference TRBV7-9 and TRBJ1-3, is DTGVSQNPRHKITKRGQNVTFRCDPISEHNRLYWYRQTLGQGPEFLTYFQNEAQLEKSRLLSDRFSAERPKGSFSTLEIQRTEQGDSAMYLCASSFSFEGNTIYFGEGSWLTVV.

The V and J genes are TRBV6-5 and TRBJ2-2; D unclear. CDR1 MNHEY and CDR2 SVGAGI come from the germline V gene. The length of the CDR3 is 11 residues. The ends were cut back, 4 bases at V and 7 bases at J, with 4 bases in the middle. The CDR3 bases are TGTGCCAGCAGTTTATACGGGGAGCTGTTTTTT. Protein: CASSLYGELFF.

The J gene is TRBJ1-2, the V gene TRBV6-1, with D unclear. With 3 bases removed from V and 8 bases from J, the gap between germline ends came to 13 bases. The length of the CDR3 is 13 residues. Germline-derived CDR1 and CDR2 are MNHNS and SASEGT. CDR3 residues: CASSDGRTRGYTF. The DNA for the CDR3 is TGTGCCAGCAGTGACGGGAGAACTCGGGGCTACACCTTC.